Included here is one T cell receptor beta chain sequence, with context. This entry is derived from a study of patients and donors after allogeneic stem cell transplantation. TCRdb re-analysed the RT-PCR reads in MiXCR, keeping a single row per CDR3 protein. Here the sample spans roughly 960,000 distinct CDR3 sequences, 15% to 20% being singletons. The sequenced sample consisted of blood, either unsorted or a sorted T cell fraction (not recorded which). This receptor was obtained from a human donor who was either an allogeneic HSCT recipient or a stem cell or donor lymphocyte infusion donor (not recorded which). It is not recorded whose cells these are; they may come from a transplant donor.

The CDR3 DNA reads TGTGCCACCAGTGACGGGGGCTCAGATACGCAGTATTTT. It is translated as CATSDGGSDTQYF. The chain has TRBV24-1 and TRBJ2-3; perhaps D is TRBD1 or TRBD2 (6 bases each). Germline lookup yields CDR1 KGHDR and CDR2 SFDVKD. This CDR3 contains 13 residues. V lost 4 bases, J lost 4 bases, and 8 bases lay in between.